The source of this T cell receptor beta chain is a study of control samples from healthy donors and cancer patients. Only in-frame clones appear in the TCRdb table, and some are missing; sequencing was by immunoSEQ multiplex PCR. The table has approximately 130,000 clones, 70% to 90% seen once. Per the germline V gene, CDR1 is MNHEY and CDR2 is SVGAGI. The CDR3 extends over 14 amino acids. About this clone: At one boundary the junction diverges from the germline segment, which might be a read error.

The rearrangement links TRBV6-5 to TRBJ1-1; possibly TRBD1 for D (5 bases). The sequencing input was blood. This clonotype was sampled from a man aged 55 to 69 in good health. CDR3 sequence: CASTLTDPTLKLIF. The CDR3 DNA sequence: TGTGCCAGCACTTTGACAGACCCAACACTGAAGCTTATCTTT.